This T cell receptor (beta chain) was sequenced for a study of T cells in Graves' hyperthyroidism and ophthalmopathy. Study-wide results and caveats: Most clonotypes expanded in the thyroid (above 0.001) were also present in blood.

The TCR beta CDR3 regions underwent amplification using RNA transcripts as the source. The HTBI set primed first-round TCR CDR3 RT-PCR. TCRdb reanalysed the multiplex PCR reads using MiXCR and keeps one entry per CDR3 protein. The profile shows about 770,000 distinct CDR3 sequences, roughly 20% of them singletons. For this clonotype: What it binds is unknown.

The CDR3 extends over 14 amino acids. Trimming left V 3 bases short and J 7 bases short, with 13 bases between. In germline, CDR1 is MNHEY, CDR2 SMNVEV (reference sequence). Diagnostic assessment was based on clinical symptoms, serum thyroxine and TRAb, thyroid ultrasound and orbital computed tomography. It was over 9.5 ml of fresh peripheral blood that supplied the PBMCs. The chain uses TRBV27 and TRBJ1-3; D is ambiguous. Sequenced sample: blood. This sequence was found in a woman in her 50s with Graves' hyperthyroidism that later progressed to Graves' ophthalmopathy. The CDR3 region has the DNA TGTGCCAGCAGTTTGGTCCCTCTGGGGAACACCATATATTTT. Its translation is CASSLVPLGNTIYF.